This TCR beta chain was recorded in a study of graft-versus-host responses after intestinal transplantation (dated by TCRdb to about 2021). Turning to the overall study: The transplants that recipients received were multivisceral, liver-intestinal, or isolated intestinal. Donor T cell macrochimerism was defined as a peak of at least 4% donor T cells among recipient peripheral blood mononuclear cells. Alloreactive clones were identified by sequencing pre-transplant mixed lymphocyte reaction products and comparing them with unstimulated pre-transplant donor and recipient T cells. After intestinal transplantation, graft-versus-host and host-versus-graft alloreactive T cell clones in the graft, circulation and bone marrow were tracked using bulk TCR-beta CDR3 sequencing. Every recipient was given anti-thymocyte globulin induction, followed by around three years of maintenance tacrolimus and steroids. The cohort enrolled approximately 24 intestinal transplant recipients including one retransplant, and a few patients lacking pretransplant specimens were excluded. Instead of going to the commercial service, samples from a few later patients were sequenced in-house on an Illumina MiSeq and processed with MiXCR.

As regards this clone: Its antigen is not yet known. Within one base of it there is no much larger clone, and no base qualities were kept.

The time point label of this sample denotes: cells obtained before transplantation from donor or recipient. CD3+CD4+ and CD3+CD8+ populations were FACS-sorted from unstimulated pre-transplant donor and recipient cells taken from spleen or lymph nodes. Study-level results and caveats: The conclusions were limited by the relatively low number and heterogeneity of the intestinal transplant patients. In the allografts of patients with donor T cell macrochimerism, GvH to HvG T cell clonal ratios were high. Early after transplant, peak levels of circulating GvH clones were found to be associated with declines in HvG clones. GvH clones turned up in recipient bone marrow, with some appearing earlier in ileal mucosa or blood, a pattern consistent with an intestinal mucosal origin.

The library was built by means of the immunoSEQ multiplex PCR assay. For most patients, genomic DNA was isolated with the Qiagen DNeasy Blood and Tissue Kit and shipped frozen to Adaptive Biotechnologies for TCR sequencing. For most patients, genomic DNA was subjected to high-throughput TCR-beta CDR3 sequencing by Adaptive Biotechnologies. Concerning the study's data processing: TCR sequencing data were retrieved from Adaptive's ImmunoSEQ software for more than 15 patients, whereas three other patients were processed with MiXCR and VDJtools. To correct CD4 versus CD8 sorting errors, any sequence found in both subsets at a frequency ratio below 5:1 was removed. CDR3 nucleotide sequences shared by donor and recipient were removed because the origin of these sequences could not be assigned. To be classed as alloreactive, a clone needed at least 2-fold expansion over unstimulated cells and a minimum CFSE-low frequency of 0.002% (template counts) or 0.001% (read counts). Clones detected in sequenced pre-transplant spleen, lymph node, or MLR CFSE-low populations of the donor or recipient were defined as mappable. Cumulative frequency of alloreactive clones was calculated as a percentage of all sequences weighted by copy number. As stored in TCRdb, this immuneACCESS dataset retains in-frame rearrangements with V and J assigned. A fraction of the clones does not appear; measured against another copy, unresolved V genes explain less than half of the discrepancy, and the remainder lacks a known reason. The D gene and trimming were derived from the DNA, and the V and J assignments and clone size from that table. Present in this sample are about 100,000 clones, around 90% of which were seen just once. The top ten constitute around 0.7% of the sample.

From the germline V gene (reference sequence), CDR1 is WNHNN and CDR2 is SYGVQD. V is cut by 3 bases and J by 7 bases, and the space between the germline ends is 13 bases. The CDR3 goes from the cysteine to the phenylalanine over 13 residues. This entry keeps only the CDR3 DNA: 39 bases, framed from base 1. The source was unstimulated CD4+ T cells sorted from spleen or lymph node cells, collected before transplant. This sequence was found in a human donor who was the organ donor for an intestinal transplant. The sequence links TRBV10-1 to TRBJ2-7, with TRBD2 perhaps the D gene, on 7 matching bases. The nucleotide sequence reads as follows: TGCGCCAGCAGTGATGGGGGGGCTGGAGAGCAGTACTTC. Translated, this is CASSDGGAGEQYF.